This TCR beta chain was recorded in a study of shared T cell receptors in the human thymus. Germline V gives CDR1 SGHRS, CDR2 YFSETQ. The V gene lost 4 bases and the J gene lost 3 bases, with 29 bases spanning the gap. The CDR3 runs 19 residues. Repertoires were generated with immunoSEQ multiplex PCR, while TCRdb's copy carries only in-frame clones and drops some. The sample shows 630,000 or so clones, 87% of them seen only once. The data also belong to a second study, concerning human thymus T cells. From that study: During corrective heart surgery, resections were taken, and the thymus tissue came from them. Thymic and blood repertoires appeared to show biased V and J gene usage. In unrelated individuals, thymic repertoires overlapped highly, according to related research.

The TCR originated in a boy in the first two years of life with a congenital heart defect. The source material was thymocytes. The genes are TRBV5-1 and TRBJ2-7, with D tentatively TRBD2 (6 bases). This CDR3 is CASSPRITDSEGGDYEQYF. CDR3 nucleotide sequence: TGCGCCAGCAGCCCACGGATCACCGATTCGGAGGGAGGAGACTACGAGCAGTACTTC.